This T cell receptor beta chain is from a study of blood T cell repertoires in COVID-19. Background on the study: Samples taken during acute and convalescent COVID-19 were collected in the United States, Italy and Spain. PBMCs, B-cell-depleted T cells, or T cells were the source of the cDNA or gDNA that made up the material.

Trimming left V 1 base short and J 1 base short, with 10 bases between. CDR1 is LGHNA, CDR2 YNFKEQ, per germline. CDR3 length: 15 residues. Here immunoSEQ multiplex PCR was the method, and the copy in TCRdb shows in-frame clones only, minus some. The data show about 220,000 clones, roughly 80% seen once. The V gene is TRBV4-2, the J gene TRBJ2-5; D remains unclear. What was sequenced was peripheral blood. The sequence was obtained from a human donor in a cohort sampled during active COVID-19. CDR3: CASSQGVPPQETQYF. CDR3 DNA: TGTGCCAGCAGCCAAGGAGTGCCGCCCCAAGAGACCCAGTACTTC.